What follows are 15 T cell receptor beta chains derived from one specimen sequenced in a study of vaccination and CD4 T cells after COVID-19. The antigens these receptors bind are not known. Treatment of the sample: roughly ten-day PBMC culture with coronavirus spike peptide pools or control peptides (ViraFEST assay). Sequenced with the Oncomine TCR Beta short-read assay was DNA taken from cultured CD4+ T cells. Each CDR3 protein is one row after TCRdb ran MiXCR on the PCR reads. The sample lists 9,500 to 10,000 distinct CDR3 sequences, roughly 70% seen once, with 37% in the top ten. Sequencing was carried out using CD4+ T cells from blood, cultured in vitro. The receptors stem from a human donor who had recovered from COVID-19.

CDR3 DNA sequence: TGTGCCAGCAGTGAAGTGGGAGGGGACTATGGCTACACCTTC. This codes for CASSEVGGDYGYTF. The genes are TRBV6-1 and TRBJ1-2; perhaps TRBD1 as D (5 bases). The CDR3 length is 14 residues. Germline loops: CDR1 MNHNS, CDR2 SASEGT. V lost 1 base and J 3 bases, leaving 9 bases between the germline ends.

The rearrangement joins TRBV11-2 to TRBJ2-3, with 9 bases fitting TRBD2. There are 17 residues in the CDR3. V was pared by 4 bases and J by 5 bases, with 13 bases of the junction left unmatched. The germline V gene encodes CDR1 SGHAT and CDR2 FQNNGV. Written as DNA, the CDR3 is TGTGCCAGCAGCTCCACTCTGGCGGGAGGGGGGGGAGATACGCAGTATTTT. This translates into CASSSTLAGGGGDTQYF.

V gene TRBV6-4 combines with J gene TRBJ2-2; D possibly corresponds to TRBD1 (6 bases). Germline V gives CDR1 MRHNA, CDR2 SNTAGT. Trimming stripped 8 bases from V and 6 bases from J, with 19 bases between. The CDR3 runs 15 residues. Here the CDR3 reads CASQPSGTQAGELFF. The DNA of the CDR3 is TGTGCCAGCCAACCCTCAGGGACACAGGCCGGGGAGCTGTTTTTT.

The genes are TRBV6-2 or TRBV6-3 and TRBJ1-5; 10 bases align to TRBD1. CDR3 length: 14 amino acids. Germline loops: CDR1 MNHEY, CDR2 SVGEGT. After removal of 6 bases from V and 6 bases from J, the junction contained 5 bases not matched to a gene. As DNA, the CDR3 is TGTGCCAGCAGACTCGGACAGGGGGTTCAGCCCCAGCATTTT. This gives the protein CASRLGQGVQPQHF.

The chain combines TRBV20-1 with TRBJ2-7; TRBD2 aligns across 7 bases. CDR3 size: 13 residues. With 6 bases clipped from V and 10 bases from J, the junction kept 15 bases outside the gene matches. Germline V gives CDR1 DFQATT, CDR2 SNEGSKA (reference sequence). The chain's CDR3 is CSASRDAGENQYF. DNA of the CDR3: TGCAGTGCCAGCCGGGACGCGGGAGAAAACCAGTACTTC.

This rearrangement joins TRBV19 to TRBJ1-5; D uncertain. CDR1 and CDR2 (germline): LNHDA, SQIVND (reference sequence). The CDR3 sequence is 14 residues long. V dropped 3 bases and J dropped 4 bases, with 10 bases sitting between them. The CDR3 DNA follows: TGTGCCAGTAGTATTGCCAGCAATAATCAGCCCCAGCATTTT. Encoded protein: CASSIASNNQPQHF.

The chain is built from TRBV11-3 and TRBJ1-4; 11 nucleotides agree with TRBD1. From germline, CDR1 is SGHNT and CDR2 YENEEA. V shed 6 bases and J 8 bases; nucleotides not matched to a gene: 8. The CDR3 spans 15 residues. The CDR3 loop reads CASRAGQGAREKLFF. CDR3 DNA: TGTGCCAGCAGAGCAGGACAGGGGGCTCGGGAAAAACTGTTTTTT.

Here the CDR3 reads CATSRTTGNYGYTF. The CDR3 nucleotides are TGTGCCACCAGCAGGACTACAGGGAACTATGGCTACACCTTC. The chain combines TRBV15 with TRBJ1-2; D is perhaps TRBD1 (6 bases). In germline, CDR1 is LNHNV, CDR2 YYDKDF (reference sequence). CDR3 length: 14 residues. V was trimmed by 3 bases and J by 2 bases, leaving 10 bases between them.

V is TRBV11-3 and J is TRBJ1-1, with a possible D match to TRBD1 (5 bases). The CDR3 sequence is 14 residues long. CDR1 and CDR2 from the germline V gene are SGHNT and YENEEA. V was trimmed by 1 base and J by 0 bases, leaving 6 bases between them. The CDR3 DNA follows: TGTGCCAGCAGCTTAGGGGGCTTGAACACTGAAGCTTTCTTT. As protein: CASSLGGLNTEAFF.

The gene calls are TRBV19 and TRBJ1-2, with 10 bases that match TRBD1. V was pared by 6 bases and J by 2 bases, with 6 bases of the junction left unmatched. The CDR3 consists of 15 residues. Germline V lookup: CDR1 LNHDA, CDR2 SQIVND (reference sequence). The DNA of the CDR3 is TGTGCCAGTAGAAAGACAGGGGGCGGCAACTATGGCTACACCTTC. Its protein is CASRKTGGGNYGYTF.

The gene calls are TRBV7-2 and TRBJ1-6; D is unclear. CDR3 size: 17 residues. With 5 bases removed from V and 0 bases from J, the gap between germline ends came to 14 bases. Germline assignment: CDR1 SGHTA and CDR2 FQGNSA. The CDR3 DNA sequence: TGTGCCAGCAGCCTTGGGTGGATGAGCTCCTATAATTCACCCCTCCACTTT. Translated: CASSLGWMSSYNSPLHF.

This chain connects TRBV20-1 to TRBJ2-3; the D gene is possibly TRBD2 (5 bases). From germline, CDR1 is DFQATT and CDR2 SNEGSKA (reference sequence). Trimming removed 0 bases at V and 4 bases at J, with 14 bases between. This CDR3 is built from 15 residues. The CDR3 coding sequence is TGCAGTGCTAGAGAGCGAGGGAGTGCCTCAGATACGCAGTATTTT. Protein product: CSARERGSASDTQYF.

This clonotype was recorded once. The V and J genes are TRBV20-1 and TRBJ1-5, with 7 bases matching TRBD1. Germline CDR1 reads DFQATT; CDR2 reads SNEGSKA (reference sequence). The CDR3 is made up of 12 amino acids. The trim removed 0 bases at V and 9 bases at J, leaving 2 bases unmatched. The CDR3 loop is CSARDRGMPQHF. The CDR3 bases are TGCAGTGCTAGAGACAGGGGGATGCCCCAGCATTTT.

The chain couples TRBV7-6 to TRBJ2-7; weak D call: TRBD2 (6 bases). V was cut by 3 bases and J by 0 bases, with 12 bases left in between. The CDR3 sequence is 15 residues long. CDR1 and CDR2 (germline): SGHVS, FNYEAQ. The CDR3 DNA sequence: TGTGCCAGCAGCTTCTCAGGAGGGAACTCCTACGAGCAGTACTTC. This sequence encodes CASSFSGGNSYEQYF. Full variable domain (missing parts from reference TRBV7-6 and TRBJ2-7): GAGVSQSPRYKVTKRGQDVALRCDPISGHVSLYWYRQALGQGPEFLTYFNYEAQQDKSGLPNDRFSAERPEGSISTLTIQRTEQRDSAMYRCASSFSGGNSYEQYFGPGTRLTVT.

The chain links TRBV6-1 to TRBJ2-1; no reliable D call. Germline lookup yields CDR1 MNHNS and CDR2 SASEGT. The CDR3 length is 15 residues. V was pared by 4 bases and J by 4 bases, with 14 bases between. The CDR3 DNA is TGTGCCAGCAGTGTTGAGCTAGGAGAATACAATGAGCAGTTCTTC. This codes for CASSVELGEYNEQFF.